What follows are 15 T cell receptor beta chains derived from one specimen sequenced in a study of a mutant IDH1 vaccine in newly diagnosed glioma. Sample time point: week 5, during vaccination. Vaccinated patients received 300 ug of mutant IDH1 20-mer peptide per dose, with topical imiquimod. No antigen is known for these receptors. Only in-frame clones appear in the TCRdb table, and some are missing; sequencing was by immunoSEQ multiplex PCR. The sample lists roughly 54,000 clones; approximately 80% were seen once. Here the sequenced sample was PBMCs, taken from a glioma patient whose treatment included an IDH1 peptide vaccine. The receptors derive from a man younger than 45 with glioma.

The rearrangement uses TRBV7-2 and TRBJ2-3; 10 positions match TRBD2. The CDR3 has 16 residues. Losses at the gene ends were 3 bases for V and 3 bases for J; bases not matched to a gene: 6. Germline V gene lookup returns CDR1 SGHTA and CDR2 FQGNSA. The CDR3 bases are TGTGCCAGCAGCTTCCCCAAGCGGGGGGGAACAGATACGCAGTATTTT. Its translation: CASSFPKRGGTDTQYF. The complete variable domain, with remaining parts taken from reference TRBV7-2 and TRBJ2-3, reads GAGVSQSPSNKVTEKGKDVELRCDPISGHTALYWYRQSLGQGLEFLIYFQGNSAPDKSGLPSDRFSAERTGGSVSTLTIQRTQQEDSAVYLCASSFPKRGGTDTQYFGPGTRLTVL.

The J gene is TRBJ1-2, the V gene TRBV29-1, with D maybe TRBD1 (5 bases). Germline assignment: CDR1 SQVTM and CDR2 ANQGSEA. Trimming pared 4 bases from V and 4 bases from J, leaving 19 bases between. There are 15 residues in the CDR3. The CDR3 sequence is CSVGWGDPQAYGYTF. DNA for the CDR3: TGCAGCGTTGGCTGGGGGGACCCTCAAGCCTATGGCTACACCTTC. Combining the CDR3 with reference TRBV29-1 and TRBJ1-2 gives the whole variable domain SAVISQKPSRDICQRGTSLTIQCQVDSQVTMMFWYRQQPGQSLTLIATANQGSEATYESGFVIDKFPISRPNLTFSTLTVSNMSPEDSSIYLCSVGWGDPQAYGYTFGSGTRLTVV.

The chain recombines TRBV10-1 with TRBJ2-3; no reliable D call. CDR3 length: 13 amino acids. Trimming took off 3 bases at V and 5 bases at J, with 9 bases between the two ends. Per germline, CDR1 WNHNN and CDR2 SYGVQD (reference sequence). The CDR3 loop reads CASSEKVEDTQYF. CDR3 coding DNA: TGCGCCAGCAGTGAAAAGGTGGAAGATACGCAGTATTTT.

This clone appeared a few times. The chain combines TRBV30 with TRBJ1-2; weak D call: TRBD1 (6 bases). The CDR3 loop spans 12 amino acids. Trimming stripped 2 bases from V and 8 bases from J, with 12 bases between. CDR1 is GTSNPN and CDR2 is SVGIG in the germline V gene (reference sequence). CDR3 coding DNA: TGTGCCTGGAGTCGCAGGGGATACGGCTACACCTTC. Its protein product is CAWSRRGYGYTF.

The J gene is TRBJ1-4, the V gene TRBV5-8; D remains unclear. The ends were cut back, 0 bases at V and 4 bases at J, with 16 bases in the middle. Germline-derived CDR1 and CDR2 are SGHTS and YDEGEE. This CDR3 is 17 amino acids long. The CDR3 protein is CASSLAPAIRINEKLFF. CDR3 nucleotide sequence: TGTGCCAGCAGCTTGGCCCCGGCGATACGAATTAATGAAAAACTGTTTTTT.

This chain connects TRBV19 to TRBJ2-6; a weak D match, TRBD1 (5 bases). Trimming pared 3 bases from V and 0 bases from J, leaving 12 bases between. Looked up from germline, CDR1 is LNHDA and CDR2 is SQIVND (reference sequence). The CDR3 is made up of 17 amino acids. CDR3 amino acids: CASSIFGAGSGANVLTF. CDR3 DNA: TGTGCCAGTAGTATCTTTGGGGCAGGCTCTGGGGCCAACGTCCTGACTTTC.

This clone was seen just once. A much larger clonotype is one base distant, so this may be a read error. The identical CDR3 is also encoded by other nucleotide sequences in the sample. CDR3 coding DNA: TGTGCCAGCAGCCAAGATGGGGCGGGTGGGCCTAACACCGGGGAGCTGTTTTTT. The encoded protein is CASSQDGAGGPNTGELFF. The chain has TRBV4-2 and TRBJ2-2, with D perhaps being TRBD1 or TRBD2 (5 bases each). Germline CDR1 is LGHNA and CDR2 is YNFKEQ. Trimming removed 0 bases at V and 2 bases at J, with 16 bases between. The CDR3 length is 18 residues.

The chain has TRBV4-2 and TRBJ2-1; 15 bases line up with TRBD2. Germline-derived CDR1 and CDR2 are LGHNA and YNFKEQ. The CDR3 is 16 amino acids. Losses at the gene ends were 0 bases for V and 7 bases for J; bases not matched to a gene: 1. DNA for the CDR3: TGTGCCAGCAGCCAAGAGGGGACTAGCGGGGGGAATGAGCAGTTCTTC. This codes for CASSQEGTSGGNEQFF.

CDR3 bases: TGTGCCAGCAGCCCTGGGACCCATAATTCACCCCTCCACTTT. Amino acid sequence: CASSPGTHNSPLHF. The chain links TRBV5-5 to TRBJ1-6; D is perhaps TRBD1 (5 bases). CDR1 and CDR2 from the germline V gene are SGHKS and YYEKEE (reference sequence). The ends were cut back, 4 bases at V and 5 bases at J, with 10 bases in the middle. The CDR3 is 14 amino acids.

This clone was recorded once. The chain employs TRBV7-8 and TRBJ1-3; 10 nucleotides line up with TRBD1. The CDR3 contains 16 residues. J gave up 3 bases and V 5 bases, and 7 bases lay outside the gene matches. CDR1 SGHVS and CDR2 FQNEAQ come from the germline V gene. DNA of the CDR3: TGTGCCAGCAGCGGACCGGGACAGGGGTTTGGAAACACCATATATTTT. Protein: CASSGPGQGFGNTIYF.

The rearrangement uses TRBV14 and TRBJ2-7, with a possible D match to TRBD1 (6 bases). Trimming removed 5 bases at V and 0 bases at J, with 14 bases between. The CDR3 runs to 15 residues. CDR1 and CDR2 (germline): SGHDN, FVKESK. CDR3: CASSTGTLSSYEQYF. CDR3 coding DNA: TGTGCCAGCAGCACCGGGACATTAAGCTCCTACGAGCAGTACTTC.

This clone has more than one count but fewer than ten. CDR3 sequence reads: CASSPQVSNQPQHF. The CDR3 DNA is TGTGCCAGCAGCCCACAAGTTAGCAATCAGCCCCAGCATTTT. V gene TRBV7-9 combines with J gene TRBJ1-5; D gene unclear. Germline V gene data show CDR1 as SEHNR and CDR2 as FQNEAQ (reference sequence). The CDR3 has 14 residues. V was trimmed by 5 bases and J by 0 bases, leaving 8 bases between them.

The V gene is TRBV7-9, the J gene TRBJ1-1; tentatively, D is TRBD1 (5 bases). Germline lookup yields CDR1 SEHNR and CDR2 FQNEAQ (reference sequence). The CDR3 is 15 residues long. The V gene lost 0 bases and the J gene lost 4 bases, with 12 bases spanning the gap. In DNA form, the CDR3 reads TGTGCCAGCAGCTTAGCCACCCGGGGACCCACTGAAGCTTTCTTT. It yields the protein CASSLATRGPTEAFF.

V and J are TRBV10-3 and TRBJ1-1; no clear D gene. The V and J ends lost 8 bases and 1 base respectively, with 11 bases between them. Germline V lookup: CDR1 ENHRY, CDR2 SYGVKD. This CDR3 is 13 amino acids long. CDR3 sequence reads: CAIGRATNTEAFF. DNA for the CDR3: TGTGCCATCGGAAGGGCAACGAACACTGAAGCTTTCTTT.

This sequence joins TRBV11-2 and TRBJ2-2; D gene unclear. The V gene lost 4 bases and the J gene lost 2 bases, with 14 bases spanning the gap. In germline, CDR1 is SGHAT, CDR2 FQNNGV. The CDR3 contains 16 residues. The DNA of the CDR3 is TGTGCCAGCAGCTCGACCTGGGCAGGCAACACCGGGGAGCTGTTTTTT. Translated: CASSSTWAGNTGELFF.